Listed below are T cell receptor beta chains from one sample, sequenced in a study of high-grade serous ovarian cancer treatment subgroups. The method was immunoSEQ multiplex PCR; TCRdb's version includes in-frame clones alone and lacks a portion of them. The repertoire has about 1,900 clones, roughly four fifths of them found once; the top ten carry roughly an eighth. The sample was tumor tissue. The receptors were sampled from a human donor with high-grade serous ovarian cancer. Both conserved end residues are part of each CDR3. A D gene is named only where the DNA matches it firmly. Clone size is shown for a subset of rows, as once, few, many or a class of expanded clone.

V gene	D gene	CDR3 length	clone size	J gene	CDR3 protein	CDR3 DNA
TRBV11-2	-	15	once	TRBJ2-2	CASSRYSAATGELFF	TGTGCCAGCAGTCGGTACAGTGCGGCCACCGGGGAGCTGTTCTTT
TRBV18	TRBD2	13	-	TRBJ2-7	CASRLAGGYEQYF	TGTGCCAGCCGACTAGCGGGAGGGTACGAGCAGTACTTC
TRBV29-1	-	13	-	TRBJ2-1	CSSGSDPYNEQFF	TGCAGCTCTGGCAGTGACCCCTACAATGAGCAGTTCTTC
TRBV5-6	-	11	-	TRBJ2-1	CASSLLDEQFF	TGTGCCAGCAGCTTGCTGGATGAGCAGTTCTTC
TRBV10-2	-	13	once	TRBJ1-2	CASSPQGSYGYTF	TGCGCCAGCAGTCCCCAGGGGAGCTATGGCTACACCTTC
TRBV5-1	TRBD1	16	-	TRBJ2-6	CASSLGWTGNSNVLTF	TGCGCCAGCAGCTTGGGATGGACAGGGAATTCGAACGTCCTGACTTTC
TRBV6-5	-	12	few	TRBJ1-6	CASKLQNSPLHF	TGTGCCAGCAAGCTACAGAATTCACCCCTCCACTTT
TRBV5-4	TRBD1	17	-	TRBJ2-1	CASSLPGRQGSNNEQFF	TGTGCCAGCAGCTTGCCCGGGCGACAGGGGTCGAACAATGAGCAGTTCTTC
TRBV2	-	13	few	TRBJ1-5	CASSEGMEQPQHF	TGTGCCAGCAGTGAGGGGATGGAGCAGCCCCAGCATTTT
TRBV7-9	-	14	-	TRBJ2-2	CASRGGGGTGELFF	TGTGCCAGCAGGGGGGGAGGCGGCACCGGGGAGCTGTTTTTT
TRBV9	-	15	-	TRBJ1-6	CASSVEGAFNSPLHF	TGTGCCAGCAGCGTAGAAGGGGCGTTTAATTCACCCCTCCACTTT
TRBV6-6	TRBD2	15	-	TRBJ2-5	CASSYDRGGVETQYF	TGTGCCAGCAGTTATGACCGGGGGGGGGTAGAGACCCAGTACTTC
TRBV6-1	-	14	-	TRBJ2-7	CASGARQGTNEQYF	TGTGCCAGCGGCGCCCGACAGGGGACTAACGAGCAGTACTTC
TRBV9	TRBD2	18	-	TRBJ2-5	CASSVGLSSGGFGETQYF	TGTGCCAGCAGCGTAGGCCTCTCCAGCGGGGGATTCGGAGAGACCCAGTACTTC
TRBV5-6	TRBD1	16	few	TRBJ2-2	CASSWGTTGETGELFF	TGTGCCAGCAGCTGGGGGACGACAGGGGAAACCGGGGAGCTGTTTTTT
TRBV10-3	-	13	-	TRBJ1-5	CAIRKDGNQPQHF	TGTGCCATCAGGAAGGACGGGAATCAGCCCCAGCATTTT
TRBV4-2	TRBD2	16	-	TRBJ2-3	CASSQVQRGAGDTQYF	TGTGCCAGCAGCCAAGTACAGCGGGGGGCAGGGGATACGCAGTATTTT
TRBV5-1	TRBD2	14	-	TRBJ2-5	CASSPPAGVETQYF	TGCGCCAGCAGCCCGCCGGCGGGGGTGGAGACCCAGTACTTC